This T cell receptor (beta chain) was identified in a study of somatic mutations in cytotoxic T cells in rheumatoid arthritis. Across the whole study: Selected T-cell populations stained with V beta antibodies were isolated by flow sorting to nearly 100% purity; these included V beta1+ cells subjected to TCRB sequencing. Study-level findings and limits: Statistically, CD8+ T-cell clonality was not significantly distinct between individuals with rheumatoid arthritis and age-matched healthy controls. The CD8+ clonality of rheumatoid arthritis patients increased with age, whereas that of healthy controls did not.

The authors' processing: Patient CD8+ clones bigger than 1% seldom lined up with published virus-specific TCRB sequences. The method was immunoSEQ multiplex PCR; TCRdb's version includes in-frame clones alone and lacks a portion of them. The DNA gave D and trimming, while V, J and clone size come from that table. The repertoire holds about 16,000 clones, with approximately 80% as singletons. This clone is a singleton in its sample. Antigen: not known. Losses at the gene ends were 5 bases for V and 4 bases for J; bases not matched to a gene: 7. Germline-derived CDR1 and CDR2 are SGHNT and YYREEE (reference sequence). The CDR3 length is 14 residues.

This sequence was found in an adult with rheumatoid arthritis. The chain uses TRBV5-4 and TRBJ2-3; 7 nucleotides agree with TRBD1. Specimen: CD8+ T cells sorted from blood. CDR3 bases: TGTGCCAGCAGTCAGGGGACAGCTCCAGATACGCAGTATTTT. Translation gives CASSQGTAPDTQYF.